This T cell receptor beta chain appears in the sequencing data of a study of PD-L1 blockade in urothelial cancer. Study summary: The median T cell count in blood samples was over 140,000.

Per-patient samples, pretreatment and on-treatment, numbered 1 to 8. Produced via immunoSEQ multiplex PCR; TCRdb's table is partial and in-frame only. Altogether 20,000 to 30,000 clones are present, approximately 81% being singletons, with the ten largest covering roughly 9.1%. The origin of this receptor is a man between 70 and 80 years old with urothelial cancer. This specimen consisted of PBMCs, obtained around atezolizumab (anti-PD-L1) treatment.

This CDR3 reads CAWSRGPSDEQYF. The CDR3 DNA reads as TGTGCCTGGAGTAGGGGCCCTTCGGACGAGCAGTACTTC. The chain employs TRBV30 and TRBJ2-7; perhaps TRBD1 as D (5 bases). Between the trimmed V and J ends, which lost 2 bases and 5 bases, there was a span of 13 bases. Germline V gene lookup returns CDR1 GTSNPN and CDR2 SVGIG (reference sequence). This CDR3 is 13 amino acids long.